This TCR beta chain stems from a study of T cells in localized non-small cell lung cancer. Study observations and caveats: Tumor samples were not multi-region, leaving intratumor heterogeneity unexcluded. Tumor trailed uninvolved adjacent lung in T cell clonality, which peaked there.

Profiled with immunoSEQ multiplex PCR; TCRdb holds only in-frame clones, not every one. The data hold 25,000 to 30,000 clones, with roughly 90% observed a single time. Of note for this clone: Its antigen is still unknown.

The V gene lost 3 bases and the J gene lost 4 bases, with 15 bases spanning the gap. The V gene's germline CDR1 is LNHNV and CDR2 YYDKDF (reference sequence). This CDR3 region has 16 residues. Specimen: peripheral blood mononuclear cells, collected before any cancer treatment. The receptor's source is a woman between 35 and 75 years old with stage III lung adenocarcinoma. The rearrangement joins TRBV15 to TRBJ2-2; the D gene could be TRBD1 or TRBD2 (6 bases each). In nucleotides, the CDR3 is TGTGCCACCAGCAGGGGCCCAGGGGAGGCCACCGGGGAGCTGTTTTTT. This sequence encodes CATSRGPGEATGELFF.